The clone carrying this T cell receptor beta chain was observed at least ten times. The antigen remains undetermined. Deletions cut 1 base from V and 8 bases from J, with 11 bases between. CDR1 SGHAT and CDR2 FQNNGV come from the germline V gene. CDR3 length: 13 residues. The entry originates in a study of T cells in Graves' hyperthyroidism and ophthalmopathy. Study-wide results and limits: Stable hyperthyroidism was told apart from ophthalmopathy by a model built on 13 V-J features. Blood also showed most of the thyroid clonotypes that were expanded above 0.001.

RNA transcripts served as the template for amplifying TCR beta CDR3 regions. The HTBI primer set drove a first-round RT-PCR of the TCR CDR3. TCRdb called the multiplex PCR reads again in MiXCR, with one record for every CDR3 protein. Of approximately 420,000 distinct CDR3 sequences detected, around 14% appear once; the ten largest clones hold 30% to 35%. Diagnosing involved the use of clinical symptoms, serum thyroxine and TRAb, thyroid ultrasound and orbital computed tomography. From under 12 ml of fresh peripheral blood, PBMCs were isolated. Sequenced input: blood. This chain joins TRBV11-2 and TRBJ2-5; D could derive from TRBD1 or TRBD2 (5 bases each). This TCR derives from a woman aged 25 to 39 with Graves' hyperthyroidism. CDR3 residues: CASSLGRDGTQYF. The DNA of the CDR3 is TGTGCCAGCAGCTTAGGTCGGGACGGCACCCAGTACTTC.